This T cell receptor beta chain was recorded in a study of blood T cell repertoires in COVID-19. For the study at large: COVID-19 samples collected from the United States, Italy and Spain covered acute and convalescent phases. The analysed material was cDNA or gDNA that came from T cells, B-cell-depleted T cells, or PBMCs.

Assignment of participants to cohorts was predicated upon participant-reported clinical history. The CDR3 spans 14 residues. Trimming pared 3 bases from V and 4 bases from J, leaving 15 bases between. Germline assignment: CDR1 DFQATT and CDR2 SNEGSKA (reference sequence). In the authors' workflow: How many nucleated cells were present was estimated from reference gene primer amplification. Assay used: immunoSEQ multiplex PCR; TCRdb lists only in-frame clones, some missing. Clone size and the V and J calls come from that table; the DNA yielded D and trimming. The sample has roughly 160,000 clones; about 84% are singletons.

This clonotype was obtained from a woman in her forties with acute COVID-19. The chain employs TRBV20-1 and TRBJ1-2, with D possibly matching TRBD1 (5 bases). The sequenced sample was PBMCs or T cells enriched from blood (not recorded which). The CDR3 region is CSASSGTGRYGYTF. In DNA, the CDR3 is TGCAGTGCTAGTTCCGGAACAGGACGCTATGGCTACACCTTC.